This entry describes one T cell receptor beta chain. Time point denoted: new active TB diagnosis, blood taken before or within 7 days of starting treatment. Repertoires were generated with immunoSEQ multiplex PCR, while TCRdb's copy carries only in-frame clones and drops some. This table has about 22,000 clones, approximately 85% appearing once. The data stem from a study of T cells in tuberculosis. J lost 5 bases, V lost 4 bases, and 13 bases had no gene match. Germline-derived CDR1 and CDR2 are SGHRS and YFSETQ. The CDR3 sequence is 17 residues long. This chain links TRBV5-1 with TRBJ2-5; 11 bases line up with TRBD1. The receptor's source is an adult with tuberculosis. This specimen consisted of PBMCs, obtained at tuberculosis diagnosis. CDR3: CASSPGQGATLAETQYF. The CDR3 DNA is TGCGCCAGCAGCCCCGGACAGGGGGCTACACTTGCGGAGACCCAGTACTTC.